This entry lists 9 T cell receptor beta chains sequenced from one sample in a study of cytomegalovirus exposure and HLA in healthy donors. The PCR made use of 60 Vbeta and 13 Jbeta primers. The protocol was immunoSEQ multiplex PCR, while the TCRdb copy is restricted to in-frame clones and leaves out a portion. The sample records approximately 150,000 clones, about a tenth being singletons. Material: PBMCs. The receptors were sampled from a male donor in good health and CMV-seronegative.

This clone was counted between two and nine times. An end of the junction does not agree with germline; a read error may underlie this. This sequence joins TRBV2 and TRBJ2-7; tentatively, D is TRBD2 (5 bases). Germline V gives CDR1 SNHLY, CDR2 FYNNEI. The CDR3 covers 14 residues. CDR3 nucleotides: TGTGCCAGCAGCGAAGGACCCGGGATCTACGAGCAGTACTTC. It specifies CASSEGPGIYEQYF.

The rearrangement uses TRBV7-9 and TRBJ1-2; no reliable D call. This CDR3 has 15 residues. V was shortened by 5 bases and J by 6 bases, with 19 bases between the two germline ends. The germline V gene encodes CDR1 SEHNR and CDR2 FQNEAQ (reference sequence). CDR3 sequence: CASSQSSVMPNGYTF. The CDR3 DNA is TGTGCCAGCAGCCAGTCCTCTGTAATGCCCAATGGCTACACCTTC.

The CDR3 coding sequence is TGCGCCAGCAGCCAAGAGGCCGGGACCGGGGAGCTGTTTTTT. Translating it yields CASSQEAGTGELFF. This chain connects TRBV4-3 to TRBJ2-2; the D is unclear. The CDR3 is 14 residues long. V gave up 0 bases and J gave up 5 bases, with 7 bases separating them. From germline, CDR1 is LGHNA and CDR2 YSLEER.

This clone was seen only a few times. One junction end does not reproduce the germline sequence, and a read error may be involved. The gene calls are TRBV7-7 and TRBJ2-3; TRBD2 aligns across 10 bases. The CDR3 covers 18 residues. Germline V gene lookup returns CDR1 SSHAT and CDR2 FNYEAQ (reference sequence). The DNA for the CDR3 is TGTGCTAGCAGCCCCCGGGTAGCGGGGGGTTCATCCACAGATACGCAGTATTTT. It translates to CASSPRVAGGSSTDTQYF.

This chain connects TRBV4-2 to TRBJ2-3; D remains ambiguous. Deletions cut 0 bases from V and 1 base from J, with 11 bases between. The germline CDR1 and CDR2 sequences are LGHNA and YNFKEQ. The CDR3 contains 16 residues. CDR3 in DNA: TGTGCCAGCAGCCAAGAGCAAGCCCGGGGCACAGATACGCAGTATTTT. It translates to CASSQEQARGTDTQYF.

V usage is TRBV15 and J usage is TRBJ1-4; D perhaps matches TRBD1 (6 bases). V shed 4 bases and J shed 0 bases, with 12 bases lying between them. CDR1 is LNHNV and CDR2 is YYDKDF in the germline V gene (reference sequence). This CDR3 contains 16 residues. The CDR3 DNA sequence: TGTGCCACCAGCATTGGCAGGGGTGCAACTAATGAAAAACTGTTTTTT. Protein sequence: CATSIGRGATNEKLFF.

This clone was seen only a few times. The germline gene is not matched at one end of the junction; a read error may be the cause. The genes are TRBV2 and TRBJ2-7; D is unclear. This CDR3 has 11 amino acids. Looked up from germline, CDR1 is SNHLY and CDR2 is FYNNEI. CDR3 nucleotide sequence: TGTGCCAGCGTCGAGGCTTACGAGCGGTACTTC. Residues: CASVEAYERYF.

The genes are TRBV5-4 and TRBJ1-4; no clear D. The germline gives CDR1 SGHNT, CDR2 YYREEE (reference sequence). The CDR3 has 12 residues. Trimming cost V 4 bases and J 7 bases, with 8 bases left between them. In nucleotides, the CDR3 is TGTGCCAGCAGCGAGGAGGGTGAAAAACTGTTTTTT. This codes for CASSEEGEKLFF.

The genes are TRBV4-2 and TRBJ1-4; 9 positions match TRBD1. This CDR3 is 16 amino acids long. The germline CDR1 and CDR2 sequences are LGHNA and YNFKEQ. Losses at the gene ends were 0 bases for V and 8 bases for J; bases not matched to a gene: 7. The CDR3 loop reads CASSQDPGTGSEKLFF. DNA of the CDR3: TGTGCCAGCAGCCAAGATCCCGGGACAGGGTCCGAAAAACTGTTTTTT.